A single TCR beta chain is shown here with its context. The antigen is not known. V was trimmed by 0 bases and J by 5 bases, leaving 11 bases between them. This CDR3 region has 15 residues. Germline assignment: CDR1 SGDLS and CDR2 YYNGEE. This sample was included in a study of T cells after yellow fever vaccination. Study-wide findings and caveats: Faster peaking, at day 5 versus 15, marked a secondary response that was weaker. CD4 and CD8 compartments shared a small share of clonotypes, likely from convergent recombination.

TCRdb fed the 5' RACE reads into MiXCR, producing one record per CDR3 protein. The repertoire holds about 220,000 distinct CDR3 sequences, with around 3.1% as singletons. The chain couples TRBV9 to TRBJ1-4; perhaps TRBD1 as D (6 bases). The clonotype was recovered from a man aged 18 to 29 who received the YFV17D yellow fever vaccine. Sample: CD4+ T cells sorted from PBMCs, taken 10 days after the yellow fever booster vaccination. The chain's CDR3 is CASSVDPGANEKLFF. CDR3 coding DNA: TGTGCCAGCAGCGTAGACCCGGGGGCGAATGAAAAACTGTTTTTT.